This section outlines one T cell receptor (beta chain) sequence together with its context. This clonotype was detected ten times or more. No cognate antigen has been identified for it. Per-nucleotide qualities are absent, and no much larger clonotype sits a single base away. The germline V gene (reference sequence) supplies CDR1 DFQATT and CDR2 SNEGSKA. There are 13 amino acids in the CDR3, from cysteine to phenylalanine inclusive. The read is trimmed to its CDR3 DNA, 39 bases read in frame from base 1. Between the V and J ends, shortened by 6 bases and 5 bases respectively, the junction contains 15 bases. Cells that were CD4+CD25+CD127-/low were isolated as Tregs. Tregs, naive and memory CD4+ T cells from tumor, blood and ipsilateral draining lymph nodes of about 5 breast cancer patients underwent full-length TCR alpha and beta sequencing. Tumor tissue and lymph nodes obtained from ipsilateral axillary dissection were perfused with PBS, minced and then digested with collagenase I and hyaluronidase. Sorted cell populations were confirmed by FACS to exceed 90% purity.

Amplification of full-length TCR variable regions was done by 5' RACE PCR using constant-region reverse primers, and this step was followed by semi-nested PCR with Nested Universal Primer A. The ReliaPrep RNA Cell Miniprep System was used to extract total RNA, which was then reverse transcribed into 5'RACE-ready cDNA with the SMARTer RACE 5'/3' Kit. Multiplex adaptors were used to barcode the full-length TCR alpha and beta libraries, which were then sequenced on an Illumina MiSeq. In the source study's methods: For each of nine subset-tissue groups, sequencing data from the five patients were pooled, and the groups were compared by unsupervised clustering of TCR gene usage. The Morisita-Horn index was used to calculate repertoire similarity, with shared sequences weighted according to their contribution to each repertoire. The public reads were reanalyzed by TCRdb: fastp trimming at Q25, MiXCR alignment, in-frame beta chains only. When rows share a CDR3 protein, they turn into one entry using the most common DNA and genes. TCRdb's processing, not the study's, gives the V and J calls here. The sample has fewer than 75,000 distinct CDR3 sequences on record, roughly 25% of them singletons. The ten largest clones capture approximately 2.2% of the sample.

The sample is drawn from a study (dated by TCRdb to 2014 to 2015). In terms of the full investigation: Whether tumor-infiltrating Tregs in breast cancer are recruited from blood Tregs or converted in situ from other CD4+ T cell subsets was tested. Study-wide findings and limitations: The TCR gene usage of tumor memory CD4+ T cells clustered together with blood and lymph node memory CD4+ cells and with lymph node naive CD4+ cells. The larger-cohort validation was restricted to a single TCR beta V-J rearrangement rather than whole repertoires. The greatest overlap of tumor-infiltrating Treg TCR alpha and beta sequences was observed with tumor naive CD4+ T cells, followed by blood naive CD4+ T cells.

The sequence was obtained from a female donor with breast cancer. The sequenced material came from tumor-infiltrating Tregs sorted from the breast tumor. The receptor chain draws on TRBV20-1 and TRBJ2-3; possibly the D gene is TRBD1, per 6 matching bases. In nucleotides, the sequence is TGCAGTGCCGAGGGGACAATAGAAGATACGCAGTATTTT. The encoded protein is CSAEGTIEDTQYF.